This T cell receptor (beta chain) appears in the sequencing data of a study of blood T cell repertoires in COVID-19. About the study: Specimens from acute and convalescent COVID-19 originated in the United States, Italy and Spain. PBMCs, B-cell-depleted T cells, or T cells provided the cDNA or gDNA that made up the material.

J gave up 9 bases and V 2 bases, and 9 bases lay outside the gene matches. This CDR3 is 14 amino acids long. Germline V lookup: CDR1 GTSNPN, CDR2 SVGIG (reference sequence). Study processing details: The authors estimated nucleated cell counts from reference gene primer amplification. Sequencing was performed with immunoSEQ multiplex PCR; in TCRdb, only in-frame clones are kept and a portion is missing. The D gene and trimming were derived from the DNA, and the V and J assignments and clone size from that table. This sample has hundreds of thousands of clones; 70% to 90% occur once, and the top ten carry about 6%.

The TCR was taken from a man older than 75 with acute or convalescent COVID-19. The sample comprised peripheral blood. The rearrangement joins TRBV30 to TRBJ2-1; 8 bases align to TRBD2. Here the CDR3 reads CAWSKLAERGEQFF. CDR3 nucleotide sequence: TGTGCCTGGAGTAAACTAGCGGAGAGGGGTGAGCAGTTCTTC.